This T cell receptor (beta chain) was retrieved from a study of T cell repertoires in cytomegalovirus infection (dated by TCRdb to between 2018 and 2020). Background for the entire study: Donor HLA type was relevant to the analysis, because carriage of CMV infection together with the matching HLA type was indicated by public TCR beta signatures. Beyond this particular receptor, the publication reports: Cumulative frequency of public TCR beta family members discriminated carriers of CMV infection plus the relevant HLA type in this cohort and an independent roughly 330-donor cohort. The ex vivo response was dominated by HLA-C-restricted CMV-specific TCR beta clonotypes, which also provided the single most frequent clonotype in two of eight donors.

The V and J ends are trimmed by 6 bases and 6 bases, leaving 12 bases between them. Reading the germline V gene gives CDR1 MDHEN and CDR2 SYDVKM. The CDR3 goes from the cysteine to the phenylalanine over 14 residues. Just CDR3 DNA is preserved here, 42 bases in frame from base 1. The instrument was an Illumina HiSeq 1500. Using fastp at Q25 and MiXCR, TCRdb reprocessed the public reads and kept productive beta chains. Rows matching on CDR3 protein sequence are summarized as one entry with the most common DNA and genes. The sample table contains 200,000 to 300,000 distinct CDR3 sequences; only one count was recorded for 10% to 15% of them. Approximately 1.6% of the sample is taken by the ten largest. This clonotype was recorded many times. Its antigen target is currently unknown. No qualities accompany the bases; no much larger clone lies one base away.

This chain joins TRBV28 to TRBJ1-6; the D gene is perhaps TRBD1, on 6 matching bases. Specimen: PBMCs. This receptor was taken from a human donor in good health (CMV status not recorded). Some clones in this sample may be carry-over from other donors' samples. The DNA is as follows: TGTGCCAGCAGCACCCCAGGGGCTAATTCACCCCTCCACTTT. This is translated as CASSTPGANSPLHF.